The subject of this entry is one T cell receptor (beta chain). Its target is unknown. A J-beta primer mix and a sample-barcoded 5' primer were used in a second PCR of about 7 to 12 cycles. In TCRdb, the 5' RACE reads were re-called with MiXCR into one record per CDR3 protein. The sample has around 1,000,000 distinct CDR3 sequences, approximately 25% seen once; the top ten hold approximately 0.75%. The data derive from a study of blood T cells in healthy people across ages. About the research overall: Capturing about one barcoded beta molecule per two T cells was achieved by template switching.

After removal of 3 bases from V and 4 bases from J, the junction contained 6 bases not matched to a gene. Germline CDR1 and CDR2: LGHNA and YNFKEQ. The CDR3 contains 15 residues. Study-level findings and limits: The recorded TCR beta diversity per million T cells decreased in a roughly linear manner with age.

This sample was shared with a second study, whose subject was T cells of mothers and their children. From that second work: Whether related or unrelated, pairs show similar shaping of TCR recombination output by thymic selection.

V usage is TRBV4-2 and J usage is TRBJ1-2, with 9 bases identical to TRBD1. The material sequenced was blood. The origin of this receptor is a girl aged 2 to 10 in good health. CDR3 DNA: TGTGCCAGCAGCCAGGGACAGGGTAATATCTATGGCTACACCTTC. It translates to CASSQGQGNIYGYTF.